The 32 T cell receptor beta chains below come from one sample, sequenced in a study of cytomegalovirus exposure and HLA in healthy donors (dated 2017 in TCRdb). Library preparation was by the immunoSEQ multiplex PCR assay. The multiplex PCR relied on a mix of 60 forward primers for TCR Vbeta segments and 13 reverse primers for TCR Jbeta segments. TCRdb took over this immuneACCESS table, retaining in-frame rearrangements with V and J assigned. Such tables are incomplete; in checked studies, under half of the missing clones stem from an unresolved V gene, and the remainder is unexplained. The sample records 72,000 or so clones, around 82% of which are singletons. The top ten clones comprise about 8% of the sample. The sequenced sample was PBMCs. Receptor source: a man between 18 and 35 years old in good health and CMV-seropositive.

This clone was counted only a few times. The rearrangement links TRBV6-5 to TRBJ1-2; D perhaps matches TRBD1 (6 bases). V dropped 9 bases and J dropped 7 bases, with 15 bases sitting between them. Germline CDR1 and CDR2: MNHEY and SVGAGI. This CDR3 has 12 residues. The CDR3 nucleotides are TGTGCCAGTATCGGGGGGCTCGGTGGCTACACCTTC. Protein: CASIGGLGGYTF.

The chain uses TRBV4-1 and TRBJ1-4; 7 bases align to TRBD1. The germline gives CDR1 MGHRA, CDR2 YSYEKL. V lost 5 bases, J lost 6 bases, and 9 bases stayed unmatched. This CDR3 has 15 amino acids. The CDR3 region has the DNA TGCGCCAGCAGCAAGACGACAGGGCAGGATGAAAAACTGTTTTTT. Its protein product is CASSKTTGQDEKLFF.

The V gene is TRBV7-2, the J gene TRBJ2-1, with 9 bases fitting TRBD2. The ends lost 8 bases at V and 6 bases at J; junction bases unmatched: 8. The CDR3 loop spans 14 amino acids. Germline V lookup: CDR1 SGHTA, CDR2 FQGNSA. DNA for the CDR3: TGTGCCAGCCTAGCGGGGATACTTTTCAATGAGCAGTTCTTC. Protein sequence: CASLAGILFNEQFF.

The chain recombines TRBV18 with TRBJ1-2; D uncertain. The germline gives CDR1 KGHSH, CDR2 LQKENI. The CDR3 covers 13 residues. V was trimmed by 5 bases and J by 4 bases, leaving 11 bases between them. The CDR3 DNA sequence: TGTGCCAGCTCAGAGGGTGGTGGCTATGGCTACACCTTC. Encoded protein: CASSEGGGYGYTF.

The V and J genes are TRBV5-4 and TRBJ1-1, with 11 bases matching TRBD1. This CDR3 has 15 amino acids. The germline CDR1 and CDR2 sequences are SGHNT and YYREEE (reference sequence). V was clipped by 2 bases and J by 5 bases; unmatched bases: 5. CDR3 loop: CASSFGTGGGTEAFF. The CDR3 DNA reads as TGTGCCAGCAGCTTTGGGACAGGGGGAGGTACTGAAGCTTTCTTT. Combining the CDR3 with reference TRBV5-4 and TRBJ1-1 gives the whole variable domain ETGVTQSPTHLIKTRGQQVTLRCSSQSGHNTVSWYQQALGQGPQFIFQYYREEENGRGNFPPRFSGLQFPNYSSELNVNALELDDSALYLCASSFGTGGGTEAFFGQGTRLTVV.

The chain uses TRBV30 and TRBJ1-1; maybe TRBD1 (6 bases). The CDR3 contains 14 residues. Trimming shortened V by 0 bases and J by 6 bases, and 14 bases separated the two germline ends. Germline V lookup: CDR1 GTSNPN, CDR2 SVGIG (reference sequence). The CDR3 sequence: CAWSVRGARAEAFF. The CDR3 DNA sequence: TGTGCCTGGAGTGTACGGGGGGCGCGGGCTGAAGCTTTCTTT. Filled out from reference TRBV30 and TRBJ1-1, the complete variable domain reads SQTIHQWPATLVQPVGSPLSLECTVEGTSNPNLYWYRQAAGRGLQLLFYSVGIGQISSEVPQNLSASRPQDRQFILSSKKLLLSDSGFYLCAWSVRGARAEAFFGQGTRLTVV.

The rearrangement links TRBV30 to TRBJ1-5, with D possibly matching TRBD1 (6 bases). Trimming stripped 4 bases from V and 1 base from J, with 14 bases between. Germline V gene lookup returns CDR1 GTSNPN and CDR2 SVGIG (reference sequence). There are 15 residues in the CDR3. In DNA, the CDR3 is TGTGCCTGGACCTTACAGGGAACCAGCAATCAGCCCCAGCATTTT. Amino acid sequence: CAWTLQGTSNQPQHF.

The CDR3 loop is CAWSTDRGPTQPQHF. The CDR3 DNA follows: TGTGCCTGGAGTACCGACAGGGGGCCTACTCAGCCCCAGCATTTT. V and J are TRBV30 and TRBJ1-5; 10 positions agree with TRBD1. From germline, CDR1 is GTSNPN and CDR2 SVGIG (reference sequence). CDR3 length: 15 amino acids. Trimming took 2 bases from V and 6 from J; bases not matched to a gene: 7. Looking up the rest from reference TRBV30 and TRBJ1-5 gives the full variable domain: SQTIHQWPATLVQPVGSPLSLECTVEGTSNPNLYWYRQAAGRGLQLLFYSVGIGQISSEVPQNLSASRPQDRQFILSSKKLLLSDSGFYLCAWSTDRGPTQPQHFGDGTRLSIL.

Here the CDR3 DNA reads TGTGCCAGCAGCTACAGCGGGAGAACAGATACGCAGTATTTT. Protein product: CASSYSGRTDTQYF. The rearrangement joins TRBV7-9 to TRBJ2-3; 8 bases are shared with TRBD2. There are 14 residues in the CDR3. Losses at the gene ends were 4 bases for V and 3 bases for J; bases not matched to a gene: 3. Germline loops: CDR1 SEHNR, CDR2 FQNEAQ (reference sequence). Full variable domain (remainder filled in from reference TRBV7-9 and TRBJ2-3): DTGVSQNPRHKITKRGQNVTFRCDPISEHNRLYWYRQTLGQGPEFLTYFQNEAQLEKSRLLSDRFSAERPKGSFSTLEIQRTEQGDSAMYLCASSYSGRTDTQYFGPGTRLTVL.

The chain uses TRBV30 and TRBJ1-5, with D unresolved. The CDR3 is 14 amino acids. V lost 2 bases, J lost 0 bases, and 8 bases lay in between. Germline V gene sequence: CDR1 GTSNPN, CDR2 SVGIG (reference sequence). CDR3: CAWSRLFSNQPQHF. The CDR3 nucleotides are TGTGCCTGGAGTCGACTGTTTAGCAATCAGCCCCAGCATTTT.

V and J are TRBV4-1 and TRBJ2-7; D gene unclear. Germline-derived CDR1 and CDR2 are MGHRA and YSYEKL. The CDR3 is 15 amino acids. V was shortened by 0 bases and J by 2 bases, with 11 bases between the two germline ends. CDR3 sequence (DNA): TGCGCCAGCAGCCAAGATGACGACAAAGCCTACGAGCAGTACTTC. Protein: CASSQDDDKAYEQYF.

This clone was observed once. The chain carries TRBV5-8 and TRBJ2-1, with TRBD1 matching over 9 bases. Germline-derived CDR1 and CDR2 are SGHTS and YDEGEE. This CDR3 is 16 amino acids long. Trimming removed 1 base from V and 6 bases from J; junction bases left unmatched: 8. The CDR3 DNA is TGTGCCAGCAGCTTGTGGGAGGGACAGGGTAGCAATGAGCAGTTCTTC. Translating gives CASSLWEGQGSNEQFF.

The chain uses TRBV29-1 and TRBJ1-1; perhaps TRBD1 as D (6 bases). The CDR3 runs 9 residues. Trimming pared 7 bases from V and 10 bases from J, leaving 10 bases between. CDR1 and CDR2 (germline): SQVTM, ANQGSEA. Here the CDR3 DNA reads TGCAGCGCCGAAGGGGGAGCTTTCTTT. It translates to CSAEGGAFF.

The rearrangement joins TRBV6-5 to TRBJ2-7, with TRBD2 matching 7 bases. CDR1 and CDR2 from the germline V gene are MNHEY and SVGAGI. The CDR3 loop spans 13 amino acids. V was clipped by 5 bases and J by 5 bases; unmatched bases: 6. CDR3 protein: CASSHRLAHEQYF. CDR3 in DNA: TGTGCCAGCAGTCATCGACTAGCCCACGAGCAGTACTTC.

The table lists this clone with a count of one. V usage is TRBV6-1 and J usage is TRBJ2-1, with 8 nucleotides matching TRBD2. The CDR3 consists of 15 residues. Germline V gene sequence: CDR1 MNHNS, CDR2 SASEGT. V dropped 4 bases and J dropped 3; count of bases not matched to a gene: 5. CDR3 loop: CASSGVAGGYNEQFF. CDR3 nucleotides: TGTGCCAGCAGTGGGGTGGCGGGGGGCTACAATGAGCAGTTCTTC.

The rearrangement joins TRBV29-1 to TRBJ1-1, with unresolved D. V lost 4 bases and J lost 5, with 14 bases in between. This CDR3 is built from 13 residues. Per the germline V gene, CDR1 is SQVTM and CDR2 is ANQGSEA. The CDR3 here is CSVVQPLRTEAFF. Here the CDR3 DNA reads TGCAGCGTTGTACAGCCCTTGAGAACTGAAGCTTTCTTT.

This sequence joins TRBV30 and TRBJ1-4; D gene unclear. The CDR3 has 12 residues. In germline, CDR1 is GTSNPN, CDR2 SVGIG (reference sequence). Trimming shortened V by 8 bases and J by 0 bases, and 7 bases separated the two germline ends. The DNA for the CDR3 is TGTGCCCACACAGCAACTAATGAAAAACTGTTTTTT. It yields the protein CAHTATNEKLFF.

The chain recombines TRBV4-2 with TRBJ2-3; D might be TRBD2 (7 bases). Trimming removed 0 bases from V and 6 bases from J, with 13 bases in between. The length of the CDR3 is 15 residues. Germline CDR1 reads LGHNA; CDR2 reads YNFKEQ. The CDR3 nucleotides are TGTGCCAGCAGCCAAGATGTGGGGGGGCCCGATACGCAGTATTTT. It codes for CASSQDVGGPDTQYF.

V gene TRBV4-1 combines with J gene TRBJ2-7, with TRBD2 matching 10 bases. The germline V gene encodes CDR1 MGHRA and CDR2 YSYEKL. This CDR3 contains 16 residues. Losses at the gene ends were 0 bases for V and 3 bases for J; bases not matched to a gene: 5. The CDR3 region has the DNA TGCGCCAGCAGCCAAGATCGTCTAGCGGGAGTCTACGAGCAGTACTTC. This sequence encodes CASSQDRLAGVYEQYF.

V is TRBV28 and J is TRBJ1-5, with D possibly being TRBD1 (5 bases). The V end lost 3 bases, the J end lost 6 bases, and 9 bases lay between the germline ends. The CDR3 loop spans 13 amino acids. Germline CDR1 reads MDHEN; CDR2 reads SYDVKM. The chain's CDR3 is CASSLDQGQPQHF. The CDR3 DNA sequence: TGTGCCAGCAGTTTGGACCAGGGTCAGCCCCAGCATTTT.

This chain connects TRBV29-1 to TRBJ1-2, with 7 bases that match TRBD1. Losses at the gene ends were 6 bases for V and 8 bases for J; bases not matched to a gene: 9. Germline assignment: CDR1 SQVTM and CDR2 ANQGSEA. This CDR3 spans 12 amino acids. CDR3 sequence: CSVDTGVGGYTF. CDR3 DNA sequence: TGCAGCGTCGATACAGGGGTAGGAGGCTACACCTTC. Complete variable domain (other parts from reference TRBV29-1 and TRBJ1-2): SAVISQKPSRDICQRGTSLTIQCQVDSQVTMMFWYRQQPGQSLTLIATANQGSEATYESGFVIDKFPISRPNLTFSTLTVSNMSPEDSSIYLCSVDTGVGGYTFGSGTRLTVV.

The rearrangement uses TRBV15 and TRBJ1-2; D remains unclear. Germline V gene lookup returns CDR1 LNHNV and CDR2 YYDKDF (reference sequence). CDR3 length: 13 residues. Deletions cut 0 bases from V and 8 bases from J, with 10 bases between. DNA for the CDR3: TGTGCCACCAGCAGAGATAGGGCGGGAGGCTACACCTTC. This gives the protein CATSRDRAGGYTF.

The chain carries TRBV6-5 and TRBJ2-1; 8 bases fit TRBD2. CDR3 length equals 14 residues. J was trimmed by 0 bases and V by 8 bases; bases with no gene match: 3. Germline loops: CDR1 MNHEY, CDR2 SVGAGI. The DNA for the CDR3 is TGTGCCAGCTCGGGGGGGCTCTCCTACAATGAGCAGTTCTTC. This encodes CASSGGLSYNEQFF.

The chain uses TRBV30 and TRBJ1-6, with a tentative D call TRBD1 (5 bases). V lost 2 bases to trimming and J lost 12 bases, with 20 bases between them. The germline V gene encodes CDR1 GTSNPN and CDR2 SVGIG (reference sequence). The CDR3 extends over 15 amino acids. The CDR3, as DNA: TGTGCCTGGAGTCAGGGACTGGCTTGGGGAGGACCCCTCCACTTT. Residues: CAWSQGLAWGGPLHF. Looking up the rest from reference TRBV30 and TRBJ1-6 gives the full variable domain: SQTIHQWPATLVQPVGSPLSLECTVEGTSNPNLYWYRQAAGRGLQLLFYSVGIGQISSEVPQNLSASRPQDRQFILSSKKLLLSDSGFYLCAWSQGLAWGGPLHFGNGTRLTVT.

This chain joins TRBV30 and TRBJ1-6; 8 positions match TRBD1. Germline V gene lookup returns CDR1 GTSNPN and CDR2 SVGIG (reference sequence). J gave up 9 bases and V 4 bases, and 8 bases lay outside the gene matches. The CDR3 runs to 14 residues. Here the CDR3 reads CAWNQGQGASPLHF. In nucleotides, the CDR3 is TGTGCCTGGAACCAGGGGCAGGGGGCTTCACCCCTCCACTTT.

The chain is built from TRBV7-7 and TRBJ1-6; 10 nucleotides agree with TRBD1. The CDR3 covers 12 residues. The germline V gene has CDR1 SSHAT and CDR2 FNYEAQ (reference sequence). CDR3 in amino acids: CKVGTGDSPLHF. As DNA, the CDR3 is TGTAAGGTAGGGACAGGGGATTCACCCCTCCACTTT.

V gene TRBV29-1 combines with J gene TRBJ1-2; D call uncertain. The CDR3 covers 14 residues. Trimming left V 1 base short and J 4 bases short, with 13 bases between. CDR1 is SQVTM and CDR2 is ANQGSEA in the germline V gene. CDR3 protein: CSVEGASRSYGYTF. DNA of the CDR3: TGCAGCGTTGAAGGAGCGAGCAGATCCTATGGCTACACCTTC.

V is TRBV7-9 and J is TRBJ1-2, with D possibly being TRBD1 (6 bases). With 1 base removed from V and 4 bases from J, the gap between germline ends came to 16 bases. The CDR3 has 16 residues. The germline CDR1 and CDR2 sequences are SEHNR and FQNEAQ (reference sequence). CDR3 in DNA: TGTGCCAGCAGCTTAGGGTCGTCGGGGGGCCTCTATGGCTACACCTTC. Encoded protein: CASSLGSSGGLYGYTF. The full variable domain, its missing parts supplied by reference TRBV7-9 and TRBJ1-2, is DTGVSQNPRHKITKRGQNVTFRCDPISEHNRLYWYRQTLGQGPEFLTYFQNEAQLEKSRLLSDRFSAERPKGSFSTLEIQRTEQGDSAMYLCASSLGSSGGLYGYTFGSGTRLTVV.

The genes are TRBV30 and TRBJ2-7; 7 nucleotides align to TRBD2. The CDR3 sequence is 14 residues long. In germline, CDR1 is GTSNPN, CDR2 SVGIG (reference sequence). V lost 0 bases to trimming and J lost 7 bases; unmatched junction nucleotides: 9. The CDR3 DNA is TGTGCCTGGAGTGTACCGGCGGGAGCTCGGGAGCAGTACTTC. This encodes CAWSVPAGAREQYF. The whole variable domain, remainder taken from reference TRBV30 and TRBJ2-7, is SQTIHQWPATLVQPVGSPLSLECTVEGTSNPNLYWYRQAAGRGLQLLFYSVGIGQISSEVPQNLSASRPQDRQFILSSKKLLLSDSGFYLCAWSVPAGAREQYFGPGTRLTVT.

The rearrangement uses TRBV6-5 and TRBJ1-5; 8 positions agree with TRBD1. CDR1 and CDR2 (germline): MNHEY, SVGAGI. There are 14 residues in the CDR3. Unmatched junction bases numbered 3, after V lost 4 bases and J lost 4 bases. In nucleotides, the CDR3 is TGTGCCAGCAGTTCCAGGGGGCGAAATCAGCCCCAGCATTTT. Its protein product is CASSSRGRNQPQHF.

This chain connects TRBV30 to TRBJ2-1; D unresolved. CDR1 is GTSNPN and CDR2 is SVGIG in the germline V gene (reference sequence). CDR3 length equals 12 residues. V lost 0 bases and J 9 bases, leaving 9 bases between the germline ends. CDR3: CAWSVVLSEQFF. Written as DNA, the CDR3 is TGTGCCTGGAGTGTAGTGCTTAGTGAGCAGTTCTTC.

There are a few counts of this clone. The CDR3 is CASSQGEADTQYF. The CDR3 nucleotides are TGCGCCAGCAGCCAAGGAGAGGCAGATACGCAGTATTTT. The chain links TRBV4-1 to TRBJ2-3; D ambiguous. The CDR3 is 13 residues long. V was shortened by 1 base and J by 4 bases, with 6 bases between the two germline ends. From germline, CDR1 is MGHRA and CDR2 YSYEKL.